One sample yielded the 20 T cell receptor beta chains listed below, sequenced in a study of T-cell reconstitution after alpha-beta-depleted transplantation in children. Researchers prepared the TCRbeta library using unique molecular identifiers, the study reports. TCRdb re-derived calls from the PCR reads in MiXCR, one entry per CDR3 protein. The sample holds some 440,000 distinct CDR3 sequences; 15% to 20% are singletons and the top ten take roughly 29%. Sequences were derived from PBMCs, mostly from graft donor cells, sampled 360 days after TCRalphabeta/CD19-depleted stem cell transplant. Receptor source: a boy less than two years old who had a stem cell transplant for Wiskott-Aldrich syndrome, so the T cells may come from the graft donor.

V usage is TRBV4-2 and J usage is TRBJ2-7; TRBD1 agrees at 9 bases. J lost 6 bases, V lost 0 bases, and 9 bases had no gene match. This CDR3 is built from 16 residues. Germline V lookup: CDR1 LGHNA, CDR2 YNFKEQ. In DNA, the CDR3 is TGTGCCAGCAGCCAAGACCCTCGTCGACAGGGGGTCGAGCAGTACTTC. Translated, it gives CASSQDPRRQGVEQYF.

The chain joins TRBV4-3 to TRBJ2-2; 9 positions agree with TRBD2. Germline V gene sequence: CDR1 LGHNA, CDR2 YSLEER. The CDR3 extends over 17 amino acids. Trimming at V came to 4 bases and at J to 1 base, leaving 7 bases not matched to a gene. CDR3 nucleotide sequence: TGCGCCAGCAGCCCCGGCCTAGCGGGGCAGAACACCGGGGAGCTGTTTTTT. Translating gives CASSPGLAGQNTGELFF.

J is TRBJ2-3 and V is TRBV5-6; 9 bases are shared with TRBD2. In germline, CDR1 is SGHDT, CDR2 YYEEEE. The CDR3 contains 20 residues. The trim removed 1 base at V and 0 bases at J, leaving 15 bases unmatched. The CDR3 DNA sequence: TGTGCCAGCAGCTTGACCCTGACGGCGGGAGGGCCCCTGAGCACAGATACGCAGTATTTT. It encodes CASSLTLTAGGPLSTDTQYF.

The chain recombines TRBV2 with TRBJ2-1, with 13 nucleotides matching TRBD2. With V trimmed by 3 bases and J by 4 bases, 9 bases remained unmatched. The CDR3 covers 18 residues. Looked up from germline, CDR1 is SNHLY and CDR2 is FYNNEI. CDR3 residues: CASSDRLAGGRPYNEQFF. CDR3 coding DNA: TGTGCCAGCAGTGACCGACTAGCGGGGGGCCGACCGTACAATGAGCAGTTCTTC.

This chain's CDR3 is CASRLAGGLSYNEQFF. In DNA, the CDR3 is TGCGCCAGCAGACTAGCGGGGGGCCTCTCCTACAATGAGCAGTTCTTC. V usage is TRBV4-1 and J usage is TRBJ2-1; 12 bases are shared with TRBD2. The V gene's germline CDR1 is MGHRA and CDR2 YSYEKL. The junction had 3 bases not matched to a gene; V was cut back by 6 bases and J by 0 bases. This CDR3 spans 16 amino acids.

This clonotype was seen a handful of times. The chain links TRBV29-1 to TRBJ2-7; TRBD1 aligns across 7 bases. CDR1 is SQVTM and CDR2 is ANQGSEA in the germline V gene. V dropped 6 bases and J dropped 7; count of bases not matched to a gene: 18. The CDR3 totals 15 residues. CDR3: CSVGPAGQAPGEQYF. In nucleotides, the CDR3 is TGCAGCGTAGGGCCCGCAGGACAGGCCCCGGGGGAGCAGTACTTC.

This clonotype has only a few counts. The chain is built from TRBV10-3 and TRBJ2-3; 13 bases fit TRBD2. The junction had 12 bases not matched to a gene; V was cut back by 2 bases and J by 7 bases. Germline loops: CDR1 ENHRY, CDR2 SYGVKD. This CDR3 region has 18 residues. The CDR3 is CAISEPRLAGGLMHTQYF. The CDR3 nucleotides are TGTGCCATCAGTGAGCCCCGACTAGCGGGGGGACTAATGCATACGCAGTATTTT.

This sequence joins TRBV6-5 and TRBJ2-1; 8 nucleotides agree with TRBD1. Germline CDR1 reads MNHEY; CDR2 reads SVGAGI. CDR3 size: 15 residues. V gave up 2 bases and J gave up 7 bases; unmatched junction bases: 7. CDR3 in amino acids: CASSYPGQGLNEQFF. The CDR3 bases are TGTGCCAGCAGTTACCCCGGACAGGGATTGAATGAGCAGTTCTTC.

This chain connects TRBV6-1 to TRBJ2-6; D is possibly TRBD1 (5 bases). V lost 6 bases and J lost 0, with 12 bases in between. This CDR3 region has 16 residues. Germline loops: CDR1 MNHNS, CDR2 SASEGT. The CDR3 sequence: CASRLIRDSGANVLTF. The CDR3 DNA reads as TGTGCCAGCAGGCTGATCAGGGACTCTGGGGCCAACGTCCTGACTTTC.

The rearrangement links TRBV2 to TRBJ2-7; D is perhaps TRBD2 (6 bases). The CDR3 is 11 amino acids. CDR1 and CDR2 from the germline V gene are SNHLY and FYNNEI. The V gene lost 4 bases and the J gene lost 13 bases, with 14 bases spanning the gap. The CDR3, as DNA: TGTGCCAGCAGTGTGGCGGGGTGGGGTTACTTC. Its protein is CASSVAGWGYF.

The chain is built from TRBV20-1 and TRBJ2-3, with 10 bases that match TRBD2. The CDR3 is made up of 15 amino acids. The V gene's germline CDR1 is DFQATT and CDR2 SNEGSKA (reference sequence). V lost 6 bases, J lost 2 bases, and 8 bases stayed unmatched. CDR3 sequence: CSASSTSGTTDTQYF. CDR3 sequence (DNA): TGCAGTGCATCTTCCACTAGCGGGACCACAGATACGCAGTATTTT.

The chain employs TRBV11-1 and TRBJ2-5; D possibly matches TRBD1 or TRBD2 (7 bases each). This CDR3 comprises 18 residues. Trimming removed 0 bases from V and 0 bases from J, with 17 bases in between. Germline V CDR1 and CDR2: SGHAT, FQDESV (reference sequence). CDR3 DNA: TGTGCCAGCAGCTTAGCGCTGGGAGGGACAGTGTACCAAGAGACCCAGTACTTC. As protein: CASSLALGGTVYQETQYF.

The chain uses TRBV7-2 and TRBJ1-1, with 12 nucleotides matching TRBD1. The germline V gene has CDR1 SGHTA and CDR2 FQGNSA. The length of the CDR3 is 15 residues. J gave up 4 bases and V 4 bases, and 4 bases lay outside the gene matches. The CDR3 DNA reads TGTGCCAGCAGCTCCGGGACAGGGGGCTTCACTGAAGCTTTCTTT. This sequence encodes CASSSGTGGFTEAFF.

This clonotype was seen repeatedly, ten times or more. This chain links TRBV29-1 with TRBJ2-5; tentatively, D is TRBD2 (6 bases). The CDR3 is 10 amino acids. V lost 7 bases to trimming and J lost 7 bases, with 10 bases between them. The germline gives CDR1 SQVTM, CDR2 ANQGSEA. CDR3 sequence: CSAGDWTQYF. In nucleotides, the CDR3 is TGCAGCGCTGGGGACTGGACCCAGTACTTC.

The CDR3 DNA follows: TGTGCCAGCAGCTTTACAGGCACAGATACGCAGTATTTT. Residues: CASSFTGTDTQYF. This rearrangement joins TRBV7-7 to TRBJ2-3; D gene unclear. Trimming left V 3 bases short and J 1 base short, with 5 bases between. The CDR3 is made up of 13 amino acids. From germline, CDR1 is SSHAT and CDR2 FNYEAQ (reference sequence).

This clonotype occurred a few times. V usage is TRBV24-1 and J usage is TRBJ1-4; D is possibly TRBD1 (6 bases). V dropped 6 bases and J dropped 6 bases, with 13 bases sitting between them. The germline gives CDR1 KGHDR, CDR2 SFDVKD. This CDR3 is built from 14 residues. DNA for the CDR3: TGTGCCACCAGTTCCGCAGGGGAGGATGAAAAACTGTTTTTT. It encodes CATSSAGEDEKLFF.

V gene TRBV3-1 combines with J gene TRBJ2-2, with 7 bases that match TRBD2. With 3 bases clipped from V and 5 bases from J, the junction kept 3 bases outside the gene matches. Germline V gene lookup returns CDR1 LGHDT and CDR2 YNNKEL (reference sequence). The CDR3 has 14 residues. For the CDR3, the DNA is TGTGCCAGCAGCCATTACGGGAGGACCGGGGAGCTGTTTTTT. The encoded protein is CASSHYGRTGELFF.

This clonotype has just a few counts. The rearrangement joins TRBV5-1 to TRBJ2-5; possibly TRBD1 for D (5 bases). Germline V CDR1 and CDR2: SGHRS, YFSETQ. This CDR3 comprises 13 residues. V was shortened by 5 bases and J by 1 base, with 9 bases between the two germline ends. The CDR3 DNA reads TGCGCCAGCAGAATTGACAGCCAAGAGACCCAGTACTTC. Translated: CASRIDSQETQYF.

This clonotype was recorded a few times. The rearrangement joins TRBV24-1 to TRBJ2-1, with TRBD2 identical over 8 bases. J lost 3 bases, V lost 2 bases, and 11 bases had no gene match. The V gene's germline CDR1 is KGHDR and CDR2 SFDVKD. This CDR3 comprises 18 residues. CDR3 coding DNA: TGTGCCACCAGTGATTGGGGGAAAGCGGGAGACCACTACAATGAGCAGTTCTTC. Protein sequence: CATSDWGKAGDHYNEQFF.

This clonotype was seen only a few times. This chain connects TRBV7-9 to TRBJ2-7; 12 nucleotides match TRBD1. This CDR3 spans 14 amino acids. Germline V gene lookup returns CDR1 SEHNR and CDR2 FQNEAQ (reference sequence). Germline trimming cut 5 bases from V and 5 bases from J; bases unmatched to any gene: 4. In nucleotides, the CDR3 is TGTGCCAGCAGCCGCTGGGACAGGGGGCACGAGCAGTACTTC. This sequence encodes CASSRWDRGHEQYF.